Following are 17 T cell receptor beta chains from one sample sequenced in a study of cytomegalovirus exposure and HLA in healthy donors. Amplification used 60 Vbeta primers and 13 Jbeta primers. The method was immunoSEQ multiplex PCR; TCRdb's version includes in-frame clones alone and lacks a portion of them. The data contain over 150,000 clones, approximately 67% of them singletons. Sequencing was performed on PBMCs. These receptors originate from a woman between 18 and 30 years old in good health and CMV-seropositive.

This sequence joins TRBV27 and TRBJ1-2; TRBD1 agrees at 8 bases. This CDR3 spans 14 amino acids. Germline lookup yields CDR1 MNHEY and CDR2 SMNVEV (reference sequence). V shed 5 bases and J 4 bases; nucleotides not matched to a gene: 6. The CDR3 DNA follows: TGTGCCAGCAGTGCGGACAGGGTGACCTATGGCTACACCTTC. Its protein is CASSADRVTYGYTF.

The rearrangement uses TRBV28 and TRBJ2-3; TRBD2 matches at 7 bases. V lost 4 bases, J lost 8 bases, and 6 bases stayed unmatched. Germline V lookup: CDR1 MDHEN, CDR2 SYDVKM. CDR3 length: 13 amino acids. CDR3 residues: CASSSGGLVTQYF. In DNA form, the CDR3 reads TGTGCCAGCAGTTCGGGAGGACTTGTTACGCAGTATTTT.

This chain joins TRBV28 and TRBJ2-3; maybe TRBD2 (6 bases). CDR3 size: 14 residues. Trimming left V 3 bases short and J 4 bases short, with 11 bases between. Germline loops: CDR1 MDHEN, CDR2 SYDVKM. The CDR3 protein is CASSFVGGSDTQYF. CDR3 coding DNA: TGTGCCAGCAGTTTTGTGGGAGGTTCAGATACGCAGTATTTT.

This chain joins TRBV6-1 and TRBJ2-5; 8 bases are shared with TRBD1. The end of the DNA aligns better with TRBJ2-7, so the J call may be wrong. CDR3 length: 15 amino acids. Looked up from germline, CDR1 is MNHNS and CDR2 is SASEGT. CDR3 DNA sequence: TGTGCCAGCAGTGAAGCCCTGACAGGGGCGTACGAGCAGTACTTC. The encoded protein is CASSEALTGAYEQYF.

The chain uses TRBV4-2 and TRBJ1-2, with D hard to call. CDR1 is LGHNA, CDR2 YNFKEQ, per germline. V was trimmed by 0 bases and J by 2 bases, leaving 4 bases between them. CDR3 length: 13 amino acids. The CDR3: CASSQDGNYGYTF. CDR3 DNA: TGTGCCAGCAGCCAAGACGGGAACTATGGCTACACCTTC.

This sequence joins TRBV5-1 and TRBJ1-1; D is ambiguous. CDR1 SGHRS and CDR2 YFSETQ come from the germline V gene. Trimming removed 0 bases at V and 1 base at J, with 7 bases between. The CDR3 runs 14 residues. This CDR3 is CASSLAPGNTEAFF. CDR3 DNA sequence: TGCGCCAGCAGCTTGGCCCCGGGGAACACTGAAGCTTTCTTT.

This chain uses TRBV27 with TRBJ1-6; D gene ambiguous. V dropped 5 bases and J dropped 15 bases, with 14 bases sitting between them. The CDR3 is made up of 12 amino acids. Germline assignment: CDR1 MNHEY and CDR2 SMNVEV (reference sequence). CDR3 amino acids: CASSLPHPYLHF. DNA of the CDR3: TGTGCCAGCAGTCTCCCACATCCTTACCTCCACTTT.

The chain couples TRBV29-1 to TRBJ2-5, with 7 nucleotides matching TRBD1. The CDR3 consists of 15 residues. V gave up 7 bases and J gave up 5 bases; unmatched junction bases: 16. The germline V gene encodes CDR1 SQVTM and CDR2 ANQGSEA. The CDR3 region is CSATPHTGASETQYF. DNA for the CDR3: TGCAGCGCGACCCCGCATACAGGGGCGTCTGAGACCCAGTACTTC.

The chain couples TRBV27 to TRBJ1-1; D ambiguous. CDR1 MNHEY and CDR2 SMNVEV come from the germline V gene (reference sequence). V was shortened by 7 bases and J by 1 base, with 4 bases between the two germline ends. This CDR3 region has 11 residues. The DNA for the CDR3 is TGTGCCAGCACGTCGAACACTGAAGCTTTCTTT. Translation gives CASTSNTEAFF.

This chain uses TRBV7-9 with TRBJ2-2, with D hard to call. V lost 5 bases, J lost 4 bases, and 11 bases lay in between. Germline V gives CDR1 SEHNR, CDR2 FQNEAQ (reference sequence). This CDR3 region has 14 residues. The CDR3 bases are TGTGCCAGCAGCCCCTCCGTAGTCACCGGGGAGCTGTTTTTT. Amino acid sequence: CASSPSVVTGELFF.

The chain combines TRBV7-2 with TRBJ2-5, with 9 bases fitting TRBD2. The CDR3 is 12 residues long. The ends lost 10 bases at V and 4 bases at J; junction bases unmatched: 4. The V gene's germline CDR1 is SGHTA and CDR2 FQGNSA. The CDR3 is CAILTSGETQYF. In nucleotides, the CDR3 is TGTGCCATCCTGACTAGCGGAGAGACCCAGTACTTC.

The V gene is TRBV5-1, the J gene TRBJ2-7; TRBD1 agrees at 8 bases. Germline V gives CDR1 SGHRS, CDR2 YFSETQ. V lost 2 bases and J lost 0; bases outside the gene matches: 7. This CDR3 spans 16 amino acids. CDR3 DNA: TGCGCCAGCAGCTTCAACCCGGGACAGGACTCCTACGAGCAGTACTTC. This codes for CASSFNPGQDSYEQYF.

This chain connects TRBV25-1 to TRBJ2-7; D is unclear. The germline V gene encodes CDR1 MGHDK and CDR2 SYGVNS. The ends were cut back, 6 bases at V and 3 bases at J, with 9 bases in the middle. This CDR3 region has 12 residues. This CDR3 is CASRPGNYEQYF. The CDR3, as DNA: TGTGCCAGCAGGCCAGGTAACTACGAGCAGTACTTC.

The V gene is TRBV6-1, the J gene TRBJ2-1, with TRBD2 matching over 8 bases. J gave up 9 bases and V 7 bases, and 11 bases lay outside the gene matches. The CDR3 consists of 14 residues. Per the germline V gene, CDR1 is MNHNS and CDR2 is SASEGT. CDR3 sequence (DNA): TGTGCCAGCAAGGAGACTAGCGATACAACTGAGCAGTTCTTC. Protein product: CASKETSDTTEQFF.

The V call is TRBV7-9, the J call TRBJ1-2, with 7 bases fitting TRBD1. Germline-derived CDR1 and CDR2 are SEHNR and FQNEAQ (reference sequence). The J segment lost 0 bases and the V segment lost 4 bases, leaving 5 bases of the junction unmatched. The CDR3 spans 15 residues. The CDR3 sequence is CASSSGQNSNYGYTF. DNA for the CDR3: TGTGCCAGCAGCTCGGGACAGAACTCTAACTATGGCTACACCTTC. Filled out from reference TRBV7-9 and TRBJ1-2, the complete variable domain reads DTGVSQNPRHKITKRGQNVTFRCDPISEHNRLYWYRQTLGQGPEFLTYFQNEAQLEKSRLLSDRFSAERPKGSFSTLEIQRTEQGDSAMYLCASSSGQNSNYGYTFGSGTRLTVV.

This clone appeared a few times. J is TRBJ2-1 and V is TRBV30; D gene uncertain. This CDR3 contains 14 residues. Germline V lookup: CDR1 GTSNPN, CDR2 SVGIG (reference sequence). V lost 2 bases, J lost 8 bases, and 16 bases lay in between. The CDR3 DNA follows: TGTGCCTGGAGTACTTTTATACCGACTGATGAGCAGTTCTTC. Encoded protein: CAWSTFIPTDEQFF.

The chain recombines TRBV11-2 with TRBJ2-1; D is possibly TRBD1 (6 bases). The germline CDR1 and CDR2 sequences are SGHAT and FQNNGV. The CDR3 extends over 16 amino acids. The germline V and J ends were trimmed by 5 bases and 0 bases, with 14 bases remaining between them. The CDR3 is CASSLRQDSSYNEQFF. Here the CDR3 DNA reads TGTGCCAGCAGCCTTAGACAGGACAGCTCCTACAATGAGCAGTTCTTC.